These T cell receptor beta chains were read from a single sample in a study of human T cells and chemical hapten exposure. From the 5' RACE reads, TCRdb called clonotypes with MiXCR, one entry per CDR3 protein. Of 110,000 to 150,000 distinct CDR3 sequences listed, over 3.5% are singletons. Receptor source: a female donor in good health. Each CDR3 is given with its conserved first and last residue. A D gene is named only where the DNA matches it firmly. Clone size appears in some rows only: once, few, many, or a class for an expanded clone.

-,TRBV12-3/TRBV12-4,-,TRBJ1-6,TGTGCCAGCAGCTTCTCTGGCAGGGAGAATTCACCCCTCCACTTT,CASSFSGRENSPLHF
-,TRBV2,-,TRBJ2-1,TGTGCCAGCAGTGAAGAGGTGGCTAGCGCCCATGAGCAGTTCTTC,CASSEEVASAHEQFF
many,TRBV6-6,TRBD2,TRBJ2-3,TGTGCCAGCAGACCGGGACTAGCGGGGTTGTATGGCACAGATACGCAGTATTTT,CASRPGLAGLYGTDTQYF
many,TRBV9,-,TRBJ1-1,TGTGCCAGCAGCGTATTGGGGGGAAACACTGAAGCTTTCTTT,CASSVLGGNTEAFF
many,TRBV5-1,-,TRBJ1-4,TGCGCCAGCAGCTTCGGAGTACGCGGTGGAACTAATGAAAAACTGTTTTTT,CASSFGVRGGTNEKLFF
-,TRBV18,-,TRBJ1-4,TGTGCCAGCTCAACCCCAGGCCTTAATGAAAAACTGTTTTTT,CASSTPGLNEKLFF
many,TRBV4-2,TRBD1,TRBJ1-2,TGTGCCAGCAGCCAAGGCCGCCGGACAGGATTATATGGCTACACCTTC,CASSQGRRTGLYGYTF
-,TRBV7-2,-,TRBJ1-2,TGTGCCAGCAGCTTAGATACAGGACCCTATGGCTACACCTTC,CASSLDTGPYGYTF
many,TRBV29-1,-,TRBJ2-3,TGCAGCGGAGGCACTGGGAGGACAGATACGCAGTATTTT,CSGGTGRTDTQYF
many,TRBV4-2,TRBD2,TRBJ2-3,TGTGCCAGCAGCCAAGTCGGGCGGGGGGGCGTTCCCATGACAGATACGCAGTATTTT,CASSQVGRGGVPMTDTQYF
few,TRBV28,-,TRBJ1-2,TGTGCCAGCAGTTTTAGGGTCCTTTTGAGGGATAGGTACTATGGCTACACCTTC,CASSFRVLLRDRYYGYTF
many,TRBV20-1,-,TRBJ2-1,TGCAGTGCTAGAGATTGGGGGATTTCGGATGAGCAGTTCTTC,CSARDWGISDEQFF
many,TRBV27,TRBD1,TRBJ1-1,TGTGCCAGCAGTTTAGACAGGGTTACTGAAGCTTTCTTT,CASSLDRVTEAFF
-,TRBV7-2,TRBD2,TRBJ2-3,TGTGCCAGCAGCTTAGGAGAGGGCGGGGGGGCCTCAGATACGCAGTATTTT,CASSLGEGGGASDTQYF
many,TRBV20-1,TRBD1,TRBJ1-6,TGCAGTGCTGGTATACCGGGACAGCCCACACTCCTCCACTTT,CSAGIPGQPTLLHF
many,TRBV29-1,-,TRBJ1-1,TGCAGCGTTGTTAGGGGCAGGGAGGACACTGAAGCTTTCTTT,CSVVRGREDTEAFF
many,TRBV20-1,-,TRBJ2-6,TGCAGTGCCAGGAAGGGGTCTGGGGCCAACGTCCTGACTTTC,CSARKGSGANVLTF
many,TRBV2,-,TRBJ1-4,TGTGCCAGCAGGGAGCATAATGAAAAACTGTTTTTT,CASREHNEKLFF
-,TRBV28,-,TRBJ2-7,TGTGCCAGCAGCGTGAGTTTTTACGAGCAGTACTTC,CASSVSFYEQYF
many,TRBV10-3,TRBD2,TRBJ2-5,TGTGCCATCAGTGGGTCCAGCGGGGTTGAGACCCAGTACTTC,CAISGSSGVETQYF
many,TRBV6-1,-,TRBJ1-2,TGTGCCAGCGCAGCCGAGGGTCTCGCAGGCTACACCTTC,CASAAEGLAGYTF
many,TRBV2,-,TRBJ2-7,TGTGCCAGTCGTGGGCCTGCGTACGAGCAGTACTTC,CASRGPAYEQYF
few,TRBV3-1,TRBD1,TRBJ2-5,TGTGCCAGCAGCCGCAGGGGGAGTGAGACCCAGTACTTC,CASSRRGSETQYF
many,TRBV20-1,-,TRBJ2-3,TGCAGTGCAGGCCTACTCGATGATACGCAGTATTTT,CSAGLLDDTQYF